These T cell receptor beta chains were read from a single sample in a study of CD8 T cells in Susac syndrome. TCRdb redid the calling of the immunoSEQ multiplex PCR reads with MiXCR, one entry per CDR3 protein. The table has 400,000 to 550,000 distinct CDR3 sequences, 75% to 90% seen once. Sequencing was performed on CD8+ T cells from PBMCs. These receptors were obtained from a human donor with multiple sclerosis. Both conserved end residues are part of each CDR3. Each record gives: J gene, clone size, D gene, V gene, CDR3 protein, CDR3 DNA. A D gene is named only where the DNA matches it firmly. Size values are once, few and many counts, or a class for expanded clones, and some rows have none.

TRBJ2-7 few . TRBV4-1 CASSQEARSSYEQYF TGCGCCAGCAGCCAAGAGGCCCGGAGCTCCTACGAGCAGTACTTC
TRBJ2-7 . . TRBV27 CASSLRGPPSSYEQYF TGTGCCAGCAGTTTGAGGGGACCCCCAAGCTCCTACGAGCAGTACTTC
TRBJ2-1 . TRBD1 TRBV13 CASSPVGTGVREQFF TGTGCCAGCAGCCCCGTTGGGACAGGGGTTAGGGAGCAGTTCTTC
TRBJ2-1 once TRBD2 TRBV3-1 CASSQFSGRAGNEQFF TGTGCCAGCAGCCAATTTAGCGGGAGGGCTGGTAATGAGCAGTTCTTC
TRBJ2-7 . . TRBV28 CASSLRDGTYEQYF TGTGCCAGCAGTTTAAGGGACGGTACCTACGAGCAGTACTTC
TRBJ2-1 . TRBD2 TRBV27 CASRGPTSGSYNEQFF TGTGCCAGCCGGGGGCCTACTAGCGGGAGCTACAATGAGCAGTTCTTC
TRBJ1-1 . . TRBV25-1 CASSEGGVDEAFF TGTGCCAGCAGTGAAGGGGGCGTGGATGAAGCTTTCTTT
TRBJ2-7 . . TRBV2 CASSEGGDPYEQYF TGTGCCAGCAGTGAAGGCGGGGACCCCTACGAGCAGTACTTC
TRBJ2-3 once . TRBV11-2 CASSLWPGGPDTQYF TGTGCCAGCAGCTTATGGCCCGGGGGCCCAGATACGCAGTATTTT
TRBJ2-3 . TRBD2 TRBV7-2 CASSSPGGSGSRTDTQYF TGTGCCAGCAGCTCCCCGGGAGGTAGCGGGTCCAGGACAGATACGCAGTATTTT
TRBJ1-3 . . TRBV20-1 CSARDWGRDSSGNTIYF TGCAGTGCTAGAGATTGGGGACGGGATTCCTCTGGAAACACCATATATTTT
TRBJ1-1 . . TRBV6-6 CASRGLKAFF TGTGCCAGCAGGGGGCTAAAAGCTTTCTTT
TRBJ2-7 . TRBD2 TRBV5-6 CASSGIGRGLAGGPTYEQYF TGTGCCAGCAGCGGAATTGGGCGGGGACTAGCGGGAGGACCTACCTACGAGCAGTACTTC
TRBJ1-2 . . TRBV30 CAWSVAGWGDYGYTF TGTGCCTGGAGTGTAGCGGGATGGGGAGACTATGGCTACACCTTC
TRBJ2-7 . TRBD2 TRBV29-1 CSVASGVSYEQYF TGCAGCGTTGCAAGCGGGGTCTCCTACGAGCAGTACTTC
TRBJ1-6 . . TRBV27 CASSLTGGSYNSPLHF TGTGCCAGCAGCCTGACTGGAGGGTCCTATAATTCACCCCTCCACTTT
TRBJ2-1 . . TRBV12-3/TRBV12-4 CASSAGRIRQFF TGTGCCAGCAGTGCCGGTCGCATAAGGCAGTTCTTC
TRBJ2-1 . TRBD1 TRBV27 CASGTGNYEQFF TGTGCCAGCGGGACAGGGAACTATGAGCAGTTCTTC
TRBJ2-3 . TRBD1 TRBV28 CASSLVLTGSSSQDTQYF TGTGCCAGCAGTTTAGTTCTGACAGGGTCCTCGTCGCAAGATACGCAGTATTTT
TRBJ2-3 . . TRBV7-8 CASSLTHTDTQYF TGTGCCAGCAGCCTTACCCACACAGATACGCAGTATTTT
TRBJ2-1 . TRBD2 TRBV7-6 CASSKGLAGLDNEQFF TGTGCCAGCAGCAAGGGACTAGCGGGACTAGACAATGAGCAGTTCTTC
TRBJ2-7 . . TRBV5-1 CASSLPGSPSEQYF TGCGCCAGCAGCTTGCCCGGGTCTCCTAGCGAGCAGTACTTC
TRBJ1-2 few TRBD1 TRBV7-8 CASSLEGQSNYGYTF TGTGCCAGCAGCTTAGAGGGACAGTCTAACTATGGCTACACCTTC
TRBJ1-5 . . TRBV27 CATSTGTGNQPQHF TGTGCCACCTCTACAGGGACGGGCAATCAGCCCCAGCATTTT
TRBJ2-3 . . TRBV5-6 CASSSMVSGWTPSTDTQYF TGTGCCAGCAGCTCGATGGTGAGCGGGTGGACCCCTAGCACAGATACGCAGTATTTT
TRBJ2-7 . TRBD1 TRBV6-1 CASSIPGQAVYEQYF TGTGCCAGCAGTATTCCGGGACAGGCTGTCTACGAGCAGTACTTC
TRBJ2-5 . . TRBV7-9 CASKYQGQETQYF TGTGCCAGCAAGTATCAGGGGCAAGAGACCCAGTACTTC
TRBJ2-5 . TRBD2 TRBV6-1 CASTTPGLAHQETQYF TGTGCCAGCACCACTCCGGGACTAGCGCACCAAGAGACCCAGTACTTC